This is a list of T cell receptor beta chains from one sample in a study of blood T cells in healthy people across ages. Using its own MiXCR run on the 5' RACE reads, TCRdb lists one record per CDR3 protein. The sample lists some 760,000 distinct CDR3 sequences, 20% to 25% occurring once. The same sample was also used in a study of T cells of mothers and their children.

Input material: blood. Receptors were obtained from a boy younger than 18 in good health. The conserved cysteine and the conserved F or W are not part of the CDR3 here. The D gene is left open where the match is weak.

j_gene,d_gene,v_gene,CDR3aa
TRBJ2-5,-,TRBV7-2,ASSQEVQGTQY
-,TRBD1,TRBV7-3,ASSFISGGGNEQF
TRBJ2-7,-,TRBV29-1,SVGTAVDEQY
TRBJ2-5,-,TRBV7-9,ASSADTGEGETQY
TRBJ1-5,-,TRBV2,ASSEDRGHLSPQH
-,TRBD2,TRBV12-5,ASGLVLGTSVVNEQF
TRBJ2-3,-,TRBV6-2/TRBV6-3,ASRGDLDKAVDTQY
-,TRBD2,TRBV6-5,ASSYSTRGGGYEQY
TRBJ1-4,TRBD1,TRBV4-3,ASSQTGGSNEKLF
TRBJ2-5,-,TRBV24-1,ATSDQPGRHQETQY
TRBJ2-1,-,TRBV5-1,ASRPGPASDEQF
-,-,TRBV6-6,ASSPTGGLDEQY
TRBJ1-3,-,TRBV6-6,ASTSRRQISGNTIY
TRBJ2-7,-,TRBV7-2,ASSPGPYSYEQY
TRBJ2-2,-,TRBV4-1,ASSHRSTGNTGELF
TRBJ2-5,-,TRBV9,ASGRGPQETQY
TRBJ2-1,-,TRBV5-1,ASSLPGNEQF
TRBJ2-5,-,TRBV7-2,ASTSRETQY
TRBJ1-1,-,TRBV7-2,ASSVQITAMNTEAF
TRBJ2-1,TRBD2,TRBV19,AISSGGAYNEQF
TRBJ1-2,-,TRBV6-2/TRBV6-3,ASSWMSAVYGYT
TRBJ1-4,-,TRBV7-9,ASSRSGAELF
TRBJ1-2,-,TRBV4-3,ASSQEILVVGIYGYT
TRBJ2-4,TRBD1,TRBV29-1,SVDTGEGNIQY
TRBJ2-1,TRBD2,TRBV12-3/TRBV12-4,ASIRASGDYNEQF
TRBJ2-5,TRBD2,TRBV7-2,ASSLGLAAIQETQY
TRBJ1-5,TRBD1,TRBV7-8,ASSPTGGGQPQH
TRBJ2-2,-,TRBV4-3,ASSQDLRGPGELF
TRBJ2-7,-,TRBV7-9,ASSLAQGGIHEQY
TRBJ2-1,TRBD2,TRBV7-2,ASSLAVGAGGYNEQF
-,TRBD2,TRBV3-1,ASSPGLGLEQY
TRBJ2-7,TRBD2,TRBV20-1,SARGLAGPPYEQY
TRBJ2-5,TRBD1,TRBV29-1,SVQITGGETQY
TRBJ2-5,TRBD1,TRBV7-6,ASSLEQGGLETQY
TRBJ2-5,TRBD1,TRBV11-3,ACTVRPTDRAQETQY
-,-,TRBV12-5,ASGSGTSYEQY
TRBJ1-4,-,TRBV11-2,ASSPPLGGNEKLF
TRBJ2-7,-,TRBV6-2/TRBV6-3,ASSFNFYEQY
TRBJ2-7,-,TRBV4-3,ASSQERTDEQY
TRBJ1-3,-,TRBV3-1,ASSPDGSFGNTIY
TRBJ2-4,-,TRBV24-1,ATSDPGTQNQNIQY
TRBJ1-4,-,TRBV12-3/TRBV12-4,ASSPGTAEKLF
-,TRBD1,TRBV7-9,ASSFPGQPYEQY
TRBJ2-2,-,TRBV7-9,ASSLPGARTGELF
TRBJ2-4,-,TRBV6-2/TRBV6-3,ASSFLGLLAKNIQY
TRBJ2-7,TRBD1,TRBV27,ASMAGGYEQY
TRBJ1-4,-,TRBV20-1,SARDRTTNEKLF
TRBJ2-3,-,TRBV20-1,SARDKTGSTDTQY
TRBJ2-5,-,TRBV15,ATSRDGRGQETQY
TRBJ1-2,-,TRBV20-1,SAITGTNYGYT
TRBJ2-3,TRBD2,TRBV18,ASSPSSGTSTDTQY
TRBJ2-6,-,TRBV12-3/TRBV12-4,ATPGNRIASGANVLT
TRBJ2-5,-,TRBV2,ASSEIQAETQY
TRBJ2-3,TRBD2,TRBV20-1,SAREGRAADTQY
TRBJ2-3,TRBD2,TRBV7-3,ASSSLPAGGFDTQY
TRBJ2-3,TRBD2,TRBV5-1,ASKKRELSTDTQY
-,-,TRBV3-1,ASSQVTEETQY
TRBJ2-7,-,TRBV5-1,ASSLEGPDPLS
TRBJ2-7,TRBD1,TRBV6-1,ASSEGTGRYEQY